Included here is one T cell receptor beta chain sequence, with context. This entry is derived from a study of blood T cell repertoires in COVID-19. Study overall: Italy, Spain and the United States were the sources of the convalescent and acute COVID-19 samples. In each case, the material was cDNA or gDNA derived from T cells, B-cell-depleted T cells, or PBMCs.

Under the authors' procedure: By means of reference gene primer amplification, nucleated cell counts were estimated. The table came from immunoSEQ multiplex PCR; TCRdb's copy has only in-frame clones and leaves some out. That table is the source of V, J and clone size, and D and trimming were worked out from the DNA. Of 30,000 to 40,000 clones in the sample, about nine tenths were seen once. Germline loops: CDR1 SNHLY, CDR2 FYNNEI. Trimming removed 1 base at V and 2 bases at J, with 8 bases between. The CDR3 runs 14 residues. The rearrangement links TRBV2 to TRBJ1-2; the D is unclear. This TCR came from a man aged 50 or older with active COVID-19. The source material was peripheral blood. Here the CDR3 DNA reads TGTGCCAGCAGTGAAGTTAGGGAGAACTATGGCTACACCTTC. Residues: CASSEVRENYGYTF.